The 29 T cell receptor beta chains below all came from one sample that was sequenced in a study of human T cells and chemical hapten exposure. TCRdb reprocessed the RACE reads via MiXCR and lists one record per CDR3 protein. The sample has 35,000 to 45,000 distinct CDR3 sequences, 9.5% to 15% seen once; the top ten hold 4.5% to 6%. Indicated time point: pre-sensitization, week 0. Treatment defined: therapeutic diphenylcyclopropenone sensitization with weekly scalp DPC. This specimen was whole blood, taken in connection with sensitization to the hapten diphenylcyclopropenone (DPC). These receptors were taken from a woman aged 25-40 years with alopecia areata. Some clones in this sample may be carry-over from other donors' samples.

This clonotype was recorded many times. J is TRBJ2-7 and V is TRBV5-1, with D possibly called TRBD1 or TRBD2 (6 bases each). The V gene lost 1 base and the J gene lost 5 bases, with 16 bases spanning the gap. CDR1 is SGHRS and CDR2 is YFSETQ in the germline V gene. The CDR3 has 15 residues. The CDR3 loop reads CASSLSPGAQHEQYF. In nucleotides, the CDR3 is TGCGCCAGCAGCTTGTCCCCGGGGGCGCAGCACGAGCAGTACTTC.

This clonotype was seen at least ten times. V is TRBV20-1 and J is TRBJ2-2, with 9 bases matching TRBD2. Germline V lookup: CDR1 DFQATT, CDR2 SNEGSKA (reference sequence). V lost 3 bases to trimming and J lost 1 base; unmatched junction nucleotides: 15. The CDR3 extends over 19 amino acids. DNA for the CDR3: TGCAGTGCTAGTCATTCCGGGATAGCGGGAGCGGGGAACACCGGGGAGCTGTTTTTT. It is translated as CSASHSGIAGAGNTGELFF.

This clonotype was counted at least ten times. CDR3 sequence (DNA): TGTGCCAGCAGCGGGGGGAATGAGCAGTTCTTC. It specifies CASSGGNEQFF. V usage is TRBV5-4 and J usage is TRBJ2-1; maybe TRBD2 (6 bases). Trimming cost V 4 bases and J 7 bases, with 6 bases left between them. In germline, CDR1 is SGHNT, CDR2 YYREEE (reference sequence). The CDR3 consists of 11 residues.

This clonotype was recorded many times. The V gene is TRBV2, the J gene TRBJ2-1; 11 bases are a match to TRBD2. Germline CDR1 and CDR2: SNHLY and FYNNEI. The CDR3 is 16 residues long. V lost 4 bases, J lost 10 bases, and 12 bases stayed unmatched. The CDR3 sequence: CASSAGVLAGAGEQFF. The DNA of the CDR3 is TGTGCCAGCAGTGCGGGAGTACTAGCGGGAGCGGGGGAGCAGTTCTTC.

The table lists this clonotype with a few counts. V gene TRBV7-6 combines with J gene TRBJ2-3; D call uncertain. Germline V gene sequence: CDR1 SGHVS, CDR2 FNYEAQ. The CDR3 loop spans 15 amino acids. V was clipped by 5 bases and J by 3 bases, with 15 bases between them. This chain's CDR3 is CASSPLLSRTDTQYF. In nucleotides, the CDR3 is TGTGCCAGCAGCCCTCTTCTCTCGAGGACAGATACGCAGTATTTT.

This clonotype appeared a few times. The CDR3 spells CSARRQSSYNEQFF. The DNA of the CDR3 is TGCAGTGCTAGAAGACAGAGCTCCTACAATGAGCAGTTCTTC. The chain joins TRBV20-1 to TRBJ2-1, with D possibly being TRBD1 (5 bases). Per germline, CDR1 DFQATT and CDR2 SNEGSKA (reference sequence). The CDR3 totals 14 residues. V was shortened by 2 bases and J by 0 bases, with 8 bases between the two germline ends.

This clonotype was seen a handful of times. This chain joins TRBV3-1 and TRBJ1-1, with D unresolved. The CDR3 sequence is 12 residues long. Germline values: CDR1 LGHDT, CDR2 YNNKEL (reference sequence). V lost 4 bases and J lost 7, with 10 bases in between. CDR3 amino acids: CASSPEGLEAFF. The CDR3 coding sequence is TGTGCCAGCAGCCCAGAAGGGCTTGAAGCTTTCTTT. Filled out from reference TRBV3-1 and TRBJ1-1, the complete variable domain reads DTAVSQTPKYLVTQMGNDKSIKCEQNLGHDTMYWYKQDSKKFLKIMFSYNNKELIINETVPNRFSPKSPDKAHLNLHINSLELGDSAVYFCASSPEGLEAFFGQGTRLTVV.

V usage is TRBV13 and J usage is TRBJ2-2, with 8 bases aligning to TRBD1. CDR3 size: 16 residues. Unmatched junction bases numbered 8, after V lost 3 bases and J lost 5 bases. Germline CDR1 reads PRHDT; CDR2 reads FYEKMQ (reference sequence). The CDR3 DNA reads as TGTGCCAGCAGCTTGGTCGGGACAGGCAGGACCGGGGAGCTGTTTTTT. Its protein is CASSLVGTGRTGELFF.

This chain links TRBV28 with TRBJ2-7; no clear D gene. This CDR3 has 11 amino acids. The germline CDR1 and CDR2 sequences are MDHEN and SYDVKM. V was trimmed by 2 bases and J by 2 bases, leaving 1 base between them. CDR3 bases: TGTGCCAGCAGTTTAGCCTACGAGCAGTACTTC. It yields the protein CASSLAYEQYF.

This clonotype was picked up a small number of times. The genes are TRBV18 and TRBJ2-2, with TRBD2 matching over 12 bases. The V gene end was trimmed by 1 base and the J gene end by 5 bases; junction bases not matched to a gene: 8. This CDR3 has 18 residues. CDR1 is KGHSH and CDR2 is LQKENI in the germline V gene. The CDR3, as DNA: TGTGCCAGCTCACCACTAGTCCTAGGACTAGCGGGAACCGGGGAGCTGTTTTTT. It translates to CASSPLVLGLAGTGELFF.

The genes are TRBV7-9 and TRBJ2-7; 7 bases agree with TRBD1. V shed 1 base and J 6 bases; nucleotides not matched to a gene: 12. This CDR3 has 16 residues. Germline loops: CDR1 SEHNR, CDR2 FQNEAQ (reference sequence). CDR3 protein: CASSLGSGTARGEQYF. CDR3 in DNA: TGTGCCAGCAGCTTAGGATCCGGGACAGCGAGAGGCGAGCAGTACTTC.

This clonotype was recorded at least ten times. The J gene is TRBJ2-1, the V gene TRBV29-1; D could derive from TRBD1 or TRBD2 (5 bases each). The CDR3 loop spans 15 amino acids. CDR1 is SQVTM and CDR2 is ANQGSEA in the germline V gene. V was trimmed by 5 bases and J by 6 bases, leaving 20 bases between them. The CDR3 loop is CSVLGPSTLFNEQFF. In DNA form, the CDR3 reads TGCAGCGTTTTGGGACCTAGTACTCTTTTCAATGAGCAGTTCTTC.

At least ten counts were recorded for this clonotype. The J gene is TRBJ2-7, the V gene TRBV7-2; TRBD1 agrees at 9 bases. The V segment lost 4 bases and the J segment 3 bases; nucleotides outside the gene matches: 7. Germline CDR1 is SGHTA and CDR2 is FQGNSA. This CDR3 region has 15 residues. For the CDR3, the DNA is TGTGCCAGCAGCTCTCCCTGGACAGGGGACTACGAGCAGTACTTC. Protein sequence: CASSSPWTGDYEQYF.

This clonotype turned up a few times. The J gene is TRBJ2-7, the V gene TRBV20-1; D is tentatively TRBD1 or TRBD2 (5 bases each). The CDR3 is 13 amino acids. Germline CDR1 is DFQATT and CDR2 is SNEGSKA (reference sequence). Deletions cut 5 bases from V and 4 bases from J, with 15 bases between. CDR3 sequence reads: CSAPGTEFYEQYF. The CDR3 bases are TGCAGTGCTCCCGGGACGGAATTTTACGAGCAGTACTTC.

This clonotype has just a few counts. The chain combines TRBV6-6 with TRBJ2-2; D possibly corresponds to TRBD1 (6 bases). The CDR3 consists of 14 residues. CDR1 MNHNY and CDR2 SVGAGI come from the germline V gene (reference sequence). Trimming removed 6 bases from V and 1 base from J, with 9 bases in between. In DNA form, the CDR3 reads TGTGCCAGCAGCTCGGACAGGAACACCGGGGAGCTGTTTTTT. It is translated as CASSSDRNTGELFF.

The V and J genes are TRBV29-1 and TRBJ2-3; unclear D gene. The V gene's germline CDR1 is SQVTM and CDR2 ANQGSEA. V lost 4 bases and J lost 6, with 14 bases in between. This CDR3 contains 13 residues. The CDR3 here is CSVGLGLVDTQYF. Here the CDR3 DNA reads TGCAGCGTTGGGCTAGGGCTGGTCGATACGCAGTATTTT.

This clonotype was recorded at least ten times. The gene calls are TRBV6-6 and TRBJ2-1, with 15 bases lining up with TRBD2. Unmatched junction bases numbered 8, after V lost 3 bases and J lost 5 bases. Germline loops: CDR1 MNHNY, CDR2 SVGAGI (reference sequence). The CDR3 has 18 amino acids. In DNA form, the CDR3 reads TGTGCCAGCAGTTATAAGGGACTAGCGGGAGGAAGGAACAATGAGCAGTTCTTC. It is translated as CASSYKGLAGGRNNEQFF.

This clonotype was observed a few times. The chain couples TRBV10-3 to TRBJ2-7; possible D gene TRBD1, 5 bases. The length of the CDR3 is 12 residues. Germline V gene data show CDR1 as ENHRY and CDR2 as SYGVKD. V was shortened by 6 bases and J by 2 bases, with 8 bases between the two germline ends. The CDR3 bases are TGTGCCATCAGAGACAGCCCCTACGAGCAGTACTTC. It is translated as CAIRDSPYEQYF.

This chain links TRBV6-5 with TRBJ2-1; D is undetermined. The germline V gene has CDR1 MNHEY and CDR2 SVGAGI. The CDR3 runs 13 residues. Trimming cost V 0 bases and J 8 bases, with 8 bases left between them. DNA of the CDR3: TGTGCCAGCAGTTACTCACAAGAGGATGAGCAGTTCTTC. Translating gives CASSYSQEDEQFF.

There are many counts of this clonotype. The chain couples TRBV6-2 or TRBV6-3 to TRBJ2-3; TRBD1 matches at 9 bases. The CDR3 loop spans 18 amino acids. Trimming at V came to 2 bases and at J to 2 bases, leaving 11 bases not matched to a gene. CDR1 MNHEY and CDR2 SVGEGT come from the germline V gene. The CDR3 spells CASSYQRDRVPHTDTQYF. CDR3 in DNA: TGTGCCAGCAGTTACCAGCGGGACAGGGTGCCACACACAGATACGCAGTATTTT.

This clonotype was seen at least ten times. The J gene is TRBJ1-4, the V gene TRBV12-3 or TRBV12-4; D not certain. V was trimmed by 3 bases and J by 7 bases, leaving 6 bases between them. This CDR3 comprises 12 residues. In DNA, the CDR3 is TGTGCCAGCAGTTTGACTCGTGAAAAACTGTTTTTT. Its protein is CASSLTREKLFF.

This clonotype has a handful of counts. An end of the junction differs from the germline gene, which may be a read error. For the CDR3, the DNA is TGTGCCAGCAGCTCTGTCGGGAACAGTGAAGCTTTCTTT. Protein product: CASSSVGNSEAFF. This chain joins TRBV28 and TRBJ1-1; D gene ambiguous. There are 13 residues in the CDR3. Germline lookup yields CDR1 MDHEN and CDR2 SYDVKM.

V usage is TRBV7-6 and J usage is TRBJ1-5; no firm D call. Trimming took 1 base from V and 2 from J, leaving 6 bases between them. Germline V lookup: CDR1 SGHVS, CDR2 FNYEAQ. The length of the CDR3 is 14 residues. The CDR3 sequence is CASSLVGRNQPQHF. CDR3 DNA sequence: TGTGCCAGCAGCTTAGTAGGTCGCAATCAGCCCCAGCATTTT.

This sequence joins TRBV6-6 and TRBJ2-2; D is possibly TRBD1 or TRBD2 (6 bases each). The CDR3 runs 15 residues. CDR1 is MNHNY and CDR2 is SVGAGI in the germline V gene (reference sequence). V lost 8 bases to trimming and J lost 4 bases, with 17 bases between them. CDR3 sequence reads: CASYYGGRGTGELFF. DNA for the CDR3: TGTGCCAGCTACTACGGGGGCCGTGGCACCGGGGAGCTGTTTTTT.

This clonotype appeared a few times. The gene calls are TRBV28 and TRBJ1-5, with D perhaps TRBD1 (5 bases). The CDR3 runs 13 residues. The V end was cut by 5 bases, the J end by 4 bases, with 9 bases between. Germline V lookup: CDR1 MDHEN, CDR2 SYDVKM. In DNA form, the CDR3 reads TGTGCCAGCAGTCCCCAGGGTAATCAGCCCCAGCATTTT. This encodes CASSPQGNQPQHF.

This clonotype was recorded at least ten times. This rearrangement joins TRBV7-9 to TRBJ2-7; D is unresolved. Trimming removed 5 bases from V and 2 bases from J, with 4 bases in between. CDR1 SEHNR and CDR2 FQNEAQ come from the germline V gene (reference sequence). The CDR3 length is 11 residues. Here the CDR3 reads CASSATYEQYF. For the CDR3, the DNA is TGTGCCAGCAGCGCTACCTACGAGCAGTACTTC. Supplemented by reference TRBV7-9 and TRBJ2-7, the full variable domain reads DTGVSQNPRHKITKRGQNVTFRCDPISEHNRLYWYRQTLGQGPEFLTYFQNEAQLEKSRLLSDRFSAERPKGSFSTLEIQRTEQGDSAMYLCASSATYEQYFGPGTRLTVT.

The chain employs TRBV18 and TRBJ2-5; TRBD2 is a possible D gene (6 bases). CDR1 is KGHSH and CDR2 is LQKENI in the germline V gene. The V end lost 5 bases, the J end lost 3 bases, and 16 bases lay between the germline ends. The CDR3 loop spans 15 amino acids. The CDR3 sequence is CASSVLAQMEETQYF. The CDR3 DNA follows: TGTGCCAGCTCAGTACTAGCTCAGATGGAAGAGACCCAGTACTTC.

This clonotype turned up a few times. The rearrangement links TRBV7-2 to TRBJ1-2; possible D gene TRBD1, 6 bases. Trimming cost V 2 bases and J 6 bases, with 13 bases left between them. Germline CDR1 SGHTA, CDR2 FQGNSA. The CDR3 runs to 14 residues. The CDR3 region is CASSLRGDGHGYTF. In nucleotides, the CDR3 is TGTGCCAGCAGCTTAAGGGGGGACGGGCATGGCTACACCTTC.

In its sample, this clonotype was seen a few times. This rearrangement joins TRBV25-1 to TRBJ1-2; no reliable D call. Trimming took 5 bases from V and 5 from J, leaving 12 bases between them. The CDR3 loop spans 13 amino acids. Per the germline V gene, CDR1 is MGHDK and CDR2 is SYGVNS. CDR3 sequence reads: CASSYERFYGYTF. The CDR3 coding sequence is TGTGCCAGCAGTTATGAACGATTTTATGGCTACACCTTC.